Sequencing of this T cell receptor (beta chain) was carried out in a study of blood T cell repertoires in COVID-19 (dated by TCRdb to about 2020). About the study as a whole: Samples from collaborators originated in the United States, Italy and Spain and spanned both the acute and convalescent phases of COVID-19. The dataset comprised deeply sampled blood TCRbeta repertoires from subjects exposed to, actively infected with, or recovered from COVID-19. Samples came from the ongoing ImmuneRACE study (first 160 participants) plus 1,254 subjects from 6 global collaborators. The prospective study material was composed of cDNA or gDNA derived from T cells, B-cell-depleted T cells, or PBMCs. The repertoires were made available in a free public database intended to serve as a resource for research on the immune response to SARS-CoV-2. A de-identified subject ID, COVID-19 status, age in years and sex were almost always included in the sample metadata. Where available, HLA class I and class II types were obtained from metadata supplied by the sample provider rather than from assay-based typing.

The CDR3 spans 13 residues, from the cysteine through the phenylalanine. Only the CDR3 region is kept as DNA, spanning 39 bases read in frame from base 1. V is reduced by 4 bases and J by 1 base, leaving a spacing of 9 bases between them. CDR1 SGHNT and CDR2 YYREEE were looked up in the germline V gene (reference sequence). Study-wide conclusions, independent of this receptor: How much clinical and demographic metadata was included differed by source and by participant, and the metadata was provided uncurated.

The immunoSEQ Assay, a bias-controlled multiplex PCR, was used to amplify TCRbeta CDR3 regions from genomic DNA. The source study handled its data this way. Within the assay, amplification of reference gene primers was used to estimate how many nucleated cells each sample contained. Sequence reads were collapsed and filtered to measure the absolute abundance of every unique TCRbeta CDR3 rearrangement. Productive Simpson clonality was computed per sample as the square root of Simpson's diversity index over productive rearrangements. TCRdb re-hosts the immuneACCESS table, in-frame sequences only. Its copies lack some clones; in the studies checked, an unresolved V gene accounts for under half of them, and the cause for the rest is not known. V, J and clone size are taken as reported in that table, and D and trimming were inferred from the DNA itself. This sample has about 360,000 clones in its table, and around nine tenths of those were observed once. In total, the top ten clones hold roughly 7.1% of the sample.

Details on this clone: Its antigen remains unidentified. The sample holds no much larger clone one base away, and base qualities are not on file.

In Seattle, one collaborating source enrolled patients while the infection was active and tracked those patients longitudinally over the course of disease. The collaborating institutions used their own protocols to collect whole blood in K2EDTA tubes. Collaborator samples were shipped for TCRbeta analysis as frozen whole blood, isolated PBMCs, or DNA extracted from either sample type. This clonotype was obtained from a woman in her sixties or seventies with COVID-19, enrolled during active disease. Source material: peripheral blood. The receptor chain draws on TRBV5-4 and TRBJ2-7, with TRBD1 as a weak D call on 5 bases. The DNA sequence reads TGTGCCAGCAGCCCCGACAGTTCCTACGAGCAGTACTTC. Its protein product is CASSPDSSYEQYF.